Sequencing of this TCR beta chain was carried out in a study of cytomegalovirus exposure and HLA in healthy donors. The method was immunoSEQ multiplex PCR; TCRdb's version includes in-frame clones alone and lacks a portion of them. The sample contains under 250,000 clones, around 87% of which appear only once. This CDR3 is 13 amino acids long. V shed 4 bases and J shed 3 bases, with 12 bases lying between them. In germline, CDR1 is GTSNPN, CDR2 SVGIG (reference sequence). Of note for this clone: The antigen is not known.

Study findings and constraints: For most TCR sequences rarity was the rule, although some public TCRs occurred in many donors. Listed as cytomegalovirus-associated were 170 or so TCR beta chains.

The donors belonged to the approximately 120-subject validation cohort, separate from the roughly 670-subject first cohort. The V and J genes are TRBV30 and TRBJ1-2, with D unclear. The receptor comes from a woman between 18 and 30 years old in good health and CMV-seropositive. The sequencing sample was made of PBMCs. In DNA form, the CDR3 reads TGTGCCTGGACTGAGGGAGTGGACTATGGCTACACCTTC. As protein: CAWTEGVDYGYTF.